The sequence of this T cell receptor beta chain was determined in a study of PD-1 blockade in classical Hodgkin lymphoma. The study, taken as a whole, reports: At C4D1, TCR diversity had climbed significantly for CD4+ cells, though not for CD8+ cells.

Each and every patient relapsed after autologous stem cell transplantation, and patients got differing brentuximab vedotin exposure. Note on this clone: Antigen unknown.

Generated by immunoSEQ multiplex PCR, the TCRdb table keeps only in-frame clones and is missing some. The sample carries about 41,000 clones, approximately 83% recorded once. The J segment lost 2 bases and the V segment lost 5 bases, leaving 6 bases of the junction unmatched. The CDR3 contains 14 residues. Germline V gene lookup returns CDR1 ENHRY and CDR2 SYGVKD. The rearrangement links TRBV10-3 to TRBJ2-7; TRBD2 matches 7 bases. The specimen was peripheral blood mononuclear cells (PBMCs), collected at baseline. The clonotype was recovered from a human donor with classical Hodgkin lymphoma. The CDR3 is CAISNSGSTYEQYF. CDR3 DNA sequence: TGTGCCATCAGTAATAGCGGGTCTACCTACGAGCAGTACTTC.